These T cell receptor beta chains were read from a single sample in a study of T-cell memory formation after mild COVID-19. MiXCR was run by TCRdb on the 5' RACE reads, yielding one entry per CDR3 protein. The sample contains about 140,000 distinct CDR3 sequences, roughly 21% of which appear only once. The specimen was PBMCs or a T cell subset sorted from them (not recorded which). The receptors were gathered from an adult woman who had mild COVID-19 (a few samples of this study predate the infection). Cell type and time point are not known. CDR3s include the opening cysteine and the closing phenylalanine or tryptophan. A D gene is named only where the DNA matches it firmly. Not all rows give a size; the values are once, few, many and, for expanded clones, a class.

CDR3: CASSQEAGAYNEQFF
DNA: TGCGCCAGCAGCCAAGAGGCGGGAGCCTACAATGAGCAGTTCTTC
D: TRBD2
size: NA
V: TRBV4-1
J: TRBJ2-1

CDR3: CSVYGTASLNTEAFF
DNA: TGCAGCGTCTACGGGACAGCCTCTCTCAACACTGAAGCTTTCTTT
D: TRBD1
size: few
V: TRBV29-1
J: TRBJ1-1

CDR3: CATSRDRRVREQYF
DNA: TGTGCCACCAGCAGAGATAGAAGGGTCCGGGAGCAGTACTTC
D: NA
size: NA
V: TRBV15
J: TRBJ2-7

CDR3: CASGVVGSGANVLTF
DNA: TGTGCCAGCGGGGTGGTGGGGTCAGGGGCCAACGTCCTGACTTTC
D: NA
size: few
V: TRBV3-1
J: TRBJ2-6

CDR3: CAPRRRGQYSNQPQHF
DNA: TGCGCCCCTAGGCGGAGGGGCCAGTATAGCAATCAGCCCCAGCATTTT
D: NA
size: NA
V: TRBV5-1
J: TRBJ1-5

CDR3: CASSQDSLGQPQHF
DNA: TGTGCCAGCAGCCAAGACAGTTTAGGTCAGCCCCAGCATTTT
D: NA
size: few
V: TRBV6-5
J: TRBJ1-5

CDR3: CATSRDWGSNQPQHF
DNA: TGTGCCACCAGCAGAGATTGGGGGAGCAATCAGCCCCAGCATTTT
D: NA
size: NA
V: TRBV15
J: TRBJ1-5

CDR3: CASSVRGGDTDTQYF
DNA: TGTGCCAGCAGTGTCCGCGGCGGAGACACAGATACGCAGTATTTT
D: NA
size: few
V: TRBV2
J: TRBJ2-3

CDR3: CASAAGRGEQYF
DNA: TGTGCCTCCGCAGCGGGACGGGGCGAGCAGTACTTC
D: TRBD2
size: few
V: TRBV10-3
J: TRBJ2-7

CDR3: CASIRGGSSNTGELFF
DNA: TGCGCCAGCATCCGGGGCGGGAGTAGCAACACCGGGGAGCTGTTTTTT
D: TRBD2
size: NA
V: TRBV5-1
J: TRBJ2-2

CDR3: CATSGSGQGDGYTF
DNA: TGTGCCACCAGTGGCAGCGGACAGGGGGATGGCTACACCTTC
D: TRBD1
size: few
V: TRBV24-1
J: TRBJ1-2

CDR3: CASSPTAGNSYEQYF
DNA: TGCGCCAGCAGCCCTACGGCAGGGAACTCCTACGAGCAGTACTTC
D: NA
size: many
V: TRBV5-1
J: TRBJ2-7

CDR3: CASSLGPVNQETQYF
DNA: TGTGCCAGCAGTTTAGGTCCTGTAAACCAAGAGACCCAGTACTTC
D: NA
size: NA
V: TRBV12-3/TRBV12-4
J: TRBJ2-5

CDR3: CATSRHRGRDYGYTF
DNA: TGTGCCACCAGCAGACACAGGGGGCGGGACTATGGCTACACCTTC
D: TRBD1
size: NA
V: TRBV15
J: TRBJ1-2

CDR3: CATSDPGTSGETQYF
DNA: TGTGCCACCAGTGACCCTGGGACTAGCGGAGAGACCCAGTACTTC
D: TRBD2
size: few
V: TRBV24-1
J: TRBJ2-5

CDR3: CASSLSGAPNTGELFF
DNA: TGCGCCAGCAGCTTAAGCGGGGCTCCAAACACCGGGGAGCTGTTTTTT
D: TRBD2
size: NA
V: TRBV5-1
J: TRBJ2-2

CDR3: CAWSVTAASYNEQFF
DNA: TGTGCCTGGAGTGTAACAGCGGCATCGTACAATGAGCAGTTCTTC
D: NA
size: NA
V: TRBV30
J: TRBJ2-1

CDR3: CASTPRLLTSTDTQYF
DNA: TGTGCCAGCACCCCTAGACTTCTTACTAGCACAGATACGCAGTATTTT
D: NA
size: NA
V: TRBV6-5
J: TRBJ2-3

CDR3: CSADLSTDEQFF
DNA: TGCAGTGCCGACCTCTCAACAGATGAGCAGTTCTTC
D: NA
size: few
V: TRBV20-1
J: TRBJ2-1

CDR3: CSARDGAGQGYF
DNA: TGCAGTGCTAGAGATGGAGCGGGACAGGGGTACTTC
D: TRBD1
size: few
V: TRBV20-1
J: TRBJ2-7

CDR3: CASSRPGQGPFEQYF
DNA: TGTGCCAGCAGCCGCCCGGGACAGGGGCCCTTCGAGCAGTACTTC
D: TRBD1
size: few
V: TRBV3-1
J: TRBJ2-7

CDR3: CASRVLGTTGELFF
DNA: TGTGCCAGCAGAGTACTAGGGACCACCGGGGAGCTGTTTTTT
D: NA
size: few
V: TRBV2
J: TRBJ2-2

CDR3: CASQKESGANVLTF
DNA: TGTGCCAGCCAAAAGGAATCAGGGGCCAACGTCCTGACTTTC
D: NA
size: NA
V: TRBV12-3/TRBV12-4
J: TRBJ2-6

CDR3: CASSVTQGAYNEQFF
DNA: TGTGCCAGCAGCGTAACCCAGGGGGCCTACAATGAGCAGTTCTTC
D: TRBD1
size: NA
V: TRBV9
J: TRBJ2-1

CDR3: CASRLRSGKDEQFF
DNA: TGTGCCAGCAGGCTCAGGTCGGGGAAGGATGAGCAGTTCTTC
D: NA
size: NA
V: TRBV7-3
J: TRBJ2-1

CDR3: CAWRSKGSNQPQHF
DNA: TGTGCCTGGAGATCCAAGGGTAGCAATCAGCCCCAGCATTTT
D: NA
size: NA
V: TRBV30
J: TRBJ1-5

CDR3: CASSQPGQGFTDTQYF
DNA: TGTGCCAGCAGCCAACCCGGCCAGGGGTTCACAGATACGCAGTATTTT
D: NA
size: few
V: TRBV12-3/TRBV12-4
J: TRBJ2-3

CDR3: CASSLVGRDTQYF
DNA: TGTGCCAGCAGCTTAGTGGGTAGGGATACGCAGTATTTT
D: NA
size: NA
V: TRBV7-2
J: TRBJ2-3

CDR3: CASSHNRGSYEQYF
DNA: TGTGCCAGCAGCCACAACAGGGGGTCCTACGAGCAGTACTTC
D: TRBD1
size: NA
V: TRBV7-9
J: TRBJ2-7

CDR3: CASSLGGQSHNEQFF
DNA: TGTGCCAGCAGCTTAGGGGGACAGTCTCACAATGAGCAGTTCTTC
D: TRBD1
size: few
V: TRBV7-2
J: TRBJ2-1

CDR3: CATSDPGYGEQYF
DNA: TGTGCCACCAGTGACCCCGGGTATGGCGAGCAGTACTTC
D: NA
size: NA
V: TRBV24-1
J: TRBJ2-7

CDR3: CSVQPTGGNNEQFF
DNA: TGCAGCGTCCAACCTACAGGGGGGAACAATGAGCAGTTCTTC
D: TRBD1
size: few
V: TRBV29-1
J: TRBJ2-1

CDR3: CASTLPGQGIYEQYF
DNA: TGTGCCAGCACCCTACCGGGACAGGGAATCTACGAGCAGTACTTC
D: TRBD1
size: NA
V: TRBV7-8
J: TRBJ2-7

CDR3: CSVVEGTETQYF
DNA: TGCAGCGTTGTCGAGGGAACAGAGACCCAGTACTTC
D: NA
size: few
V: TRBV29-1
J: TRBJ2-5